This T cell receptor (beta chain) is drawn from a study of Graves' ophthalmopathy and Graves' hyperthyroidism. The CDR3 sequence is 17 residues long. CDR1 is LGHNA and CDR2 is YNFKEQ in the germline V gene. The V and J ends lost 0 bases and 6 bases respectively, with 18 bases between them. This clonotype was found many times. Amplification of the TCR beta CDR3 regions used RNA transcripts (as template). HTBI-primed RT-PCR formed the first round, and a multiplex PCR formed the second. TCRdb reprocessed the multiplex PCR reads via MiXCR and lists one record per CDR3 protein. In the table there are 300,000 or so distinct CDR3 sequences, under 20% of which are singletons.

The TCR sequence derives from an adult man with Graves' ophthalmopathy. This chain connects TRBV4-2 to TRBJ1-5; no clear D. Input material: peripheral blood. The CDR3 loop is CASSQDPRKSDPQPQHF. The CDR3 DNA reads TGTGCCAGCAGCCAAGACCCTAGGAAGAGTGACCCTCAGCCCCAGCATTTT.